This T cell receptor (beta chain) was profiled in a study of prognosis after radiotherapy for stage I lung cancer. Study-level findings and limits: The authors reported that TRBV and TRBJ gene usage differed between patients with and without metastases. It was in patients who developed distant metastases that Shannon entropy after stereotactic body radiation therapy was lower.

It was by two-round multiplex PCR that TCR beta CDR3 was amplified from genomic DNA. The authors ran first-round PCR with primers specific to each TRBV and TRBJ gene. Primers of the universal type were employed in the second round of PCR. TCRdb processed the multiplex PCR reads anew with MiXCR; each CDR3 protein has one entry. The profile shows about 59,000 distinct CDR3 sequences, approximately 26% of them singletons. CT and PET/CT showed node-negative disease in all patients, none of whom had received prior chemotherapy or radiotherapy or had other malignancies. Germline CDR1 MDHEN, CDR2 SYDVKM. Trimming took 6 bases from V and 5 from J; bases not matched to a gene: 9. The CDR3 contains 15 residues. This clonotype has ten or more counts. Its specificity is not known.

The chain uses TRBV28 and TRBJ2-3; 9 nucleotides match TRBD2. The sequences come from PBMCs, collected before or after stereotactic body radiation therapy (not recorded which). This receptor was obtained from a donor at least 50 years old with non-small cell lung cancer. The CDR3 bases are TGTGCCAGCAGCCCATGGGGCGGGGGGGGAGATACGCAGTATTTT. This sequence encodes CASSPWGGGGDTQYF.